What follows describes a single TCR beta chain. Its antigen is unidentified. Averaging about 0.12 L, one heparinised blood draw came from each individual donor. Sequenced material consisted of expressed TCRB transcripts (all of the isolated RNA was reverse transcribed). Some clones are missing from TCRdb's copy, which holds only in-frame ones; the method was immunoSEQ multiplex PCR. Here the sample spans roughly 400,000 clones, approximately 15% being singletons. The record originates from a study of beta chain features in type 1 diabetes. Study results and caveats: PCR might pick shorter templates more often, in the same way for patients and controls. The similarity of naive, central memory and Treg TCRB repertoires appeared greater among patients than among healthy donors. Reduced insertions and increased deletions marked VDJ junctions in type 1 diabetes patients.

The sample consisted of naive CD4+ T cells from blood. The receptor's source is a woman under 30 in good health.

This CDR3 reads CASSVAYNYGYTF. Written as DNA, the CDR3 is TGTGCCAGCAGCGTAGCTTATAACTATGGCTACACCTTC. This chain connects TRBV9 to TRBJ1-2; D is unresolved. Germline assignment: CDR1 SGDLS and CDR2 YYNGEE. V was trimmed by 0 bases and J by 1 base, leaving 4 bases between them. This CDR3 is built from 13 residues.